A selection of T cell receptor beta chains follows, all from one sample in a study of cytomegalovirus exposure and HLA in healthy donors. TCRdb's table, derived via immunoSEQ multiplex PCR, lists solely in-frame clones and lacks some. This sample has about 200,000 clones; roughly 80% occur once, and the top ten carry around 0.2%. Sequenced sample: PBMCs. The source of these receptors is a girl aged 2 to 9 in good health and CMV-seronegative. Each CDR3 is given with its conserved first and last residue. Each record gives: J gene, V gene, clone size, D gene, CDR3 DNA, CDR3 protein. D genes are given only for firm matches. Clone size is shown for a subset of rows, as once, few, many or a class of expanded clone.

TRBJ2-5 TRBV18 - - TGTGCCAGCTCGCCCGGAGAGCTCCAAGAGACCCAGTACTTC CASSPGELQETQYF
TRBJ2-7 TRBV27 - - TGTGCCAGCAGTTTATCGGTACTACCAACCTACGAGCAGTACTTC CASSLSVLPTYEQYF
TRBJ2-2 TRBV27 - TRBD2 TGTGCCAGCACCCCGGGACTAGCGGACACCGGGGAGCTGTTTTTT CASTPGLADTGELFF
TRBJ2-5 TRBV5-6 few TRBD2 TGTGCCAGCAGCTCCACAAAGCGGGGGCTTCTAGAGACCCAGTACTTC CASSSTKRGLLETQYF
TRBJ1-1 TRBV18 - TRBD1 TGTGCCAGCTCACCGCAGGGGGGTACTGAAGCTTTCTTT CASSPQGGTEAFF
TRBJ1-4 TRBV7-9 - - TGTTCCAGCAGCTTACAGGGTGAAAAACTGTTTTTT CSSSLQGEKLFF
TRBJ1-6 TRBV5-4 - - TGTGCCAGCAGGTCCGAGGGTTCACCCCTCCACTTT CASRSEGSPLHF
TRBJ2-1 TRBV13 - - TGTGCCAGCAGCTTAGACAGGAGCTCCTACAATGAGCAGTTCTTC CASSLDRSSYNEQFF
TRBJ2-2 TRBV7-6 - - TGTGCCAGCAGCTTAGAAGGGGGTGTGTTCACCGGGGAGCTGTTTTTT CASSLEGGVFTGELFF
TRBJ2-2 TRBV5-1 - - TGCGCCAGCACGGGTCAGGGTATTTCCGGGGAGCTGTTTTTT CASTGQGISGELFF
TRBJ1-2 TRBV25-1 - TRBD1 TGTGCCAGCAGTGGGACAGGGGCGATCTATGGCTACACCTTC CASSGTGAIYGYTF
TRBJ1-2 TRBV6-5 - TRBD1 TGTGCCAGCATGGCAGGGGGCGCGAGTTTGGGCTACACCTTC CASMAGGASLGYTF
TRBJ1-1 TRBV4-2 - - TGTGCCAGCAGCCAAGGAGGCAGGGAGGATGCTGTGTACTTCACTGAAGCTTTCTTT CASSQGGREDAVYFTEAFF
TRBJ1-5 TRBV2 - - TGTGCCAGCAGTGGACAGGCGTCTAGCAATCAGCCCCAGCATTTT CASSGQASSNQPQHF
TRBJ2-7 TRBV10-2 - - TGCGCCAGCAACGTGGACACAACCTACGAGCAGTACTTC CASNVDTTYEQYF
TRBJ2-3 TRBV5-1 - - TGCGCCAGCAGCTTGAGGGGCAACACAGATACGCAGTATTTT CASSLRGNTDTQYF
TRBJ2-7 TRBV20-1 - - TGCAGTGCTAGAGATCTCCACGAGCAGTACTTC CSARDLHEQYF
TRBJ1-1 TRBV7-9 few - TGTGCCAGCAGCTCAACCTCCAGCGGGACGGCTCACACGGGAGCTGAAGCTTTCTTT CASSSTSSGTAHTGAEAFF
TRBJ1-4 TRBV7-9 - - TGTGCCAGCGCCGCGGGTGCCCCAACTAATGAAAAACTGTTTTTT CASAAGAPTNEKLFF
TRBJ2-2 TRBV5-1 few - TGCGCCAGCAGCTACTCCTCAACGGAGGTAAACACCGGGGAGCTGTTTTTT CASSYSSTEVNTGELFF
TRBJ2-5 TRBV4-2 once - TGTGCCAGCAGCCACCTCCGGACATCCCAAGAGACCCAGTACTTC CASSHLRTSQETQYF
TRBJ1-4 TRBV19 once - TGTGCCAGTAGTAAAGGAGGGAGGGTCCACGCTCCTAATGAAAAACTGTTTTTT CASSKGGRVHAPNEKLFF
TRBJ2-5 TRBV10-1 - TRBD2 TGCGCCAGCAGTGGCGGGGGGACGCAAGAGACCCAGTACTTC CASSGGGTQETQYF
TRBJ1-1 TRBV18 - TRBD1 TGTGCCAGCTCCTACGACAGGGGCCTCAACACTGAAGCTTTCTTT CASSYDRGLNTEAFF
TRBJ2-7 TRBV30 - TRBD2 TGTGCCTGGAGTGTAGATCCTAGCGGGAGTCCCGCGCAGTACTTC CAWSVDPSGSPAQYF
TRBJ1-1 TRBV6-1 few - TGTGCCAGCAGTGAAAACAGACAGGCCGAAGCTTTCTTT CASSENRQAEAFF
TRBJ1-1 TRBV5-1 - - TGCGCCAGCAGCTTGGGAGACACTGAAGCTTTCTTT CASSLGDTEAFF
TRBJ2-5 TRBV2 - TRBD2 TGTGCCAGCGATACTAGCGGGTGGTTGGCCCCGTACCAAGAGACCCAGTACTTC CASDTSGWLAPYQETQYF